This T cell receptor beta chain originates from a study of breast tumors, draining lymph nodes, adjacent tissues. Broader study findings: Tumor repertoires ranked between lymph nodes and nontumor tissue in diversity, with V and J gene preferences. The lymph node origin of tumor T cells was framed as consistent with a hypothesis, not demonstrated. Compared with basal-like, luminal-like tumors shared significantly more repertoire with nontumor tissue.

This CDR3 comprises 13 residues. Deletions cut 5 bases from V and 3 bases from J, with 8 bases between. Germline CDR1 reads LNHNV; CDR2 reads YYDKDF (reference sequence). Each CDR3 protein is one row after TCRdb ran MiXCR on the multiplex PCR reads. The data hold approximately 100,000 distinct CDR3 sequences, with less than 40% observed a single time. The lymph nodes were axillary draining lymph nodes from breast cancer patients. Many counts were recorded for this clonotype. Its antigen is as yet unknown. The clonotype originates from a female donor with breast cancer. Some clones in this sample may be carry-over from other donors' samples. Sequenced material: axillary lymph node tissue. The V call is TRBV15, the J call TRBJ2-1; tentative D call: TRBD1 (6 bases). The CDR3 region has the DNA TGTGCCACCAGCGGACAGCTCTACAATGAGCAGTTCTTC. Residues: CATSGQLYNEQFF. Looking up the rest from reference TRBV15 and TRBJ2-1 gives the full variable domain: DAMVIQNPRYQVTQFGKPVTLSCSQTLNHNVMYWYQQKSSQAPKLLFHYYDKDFNNEADTPDNFQSRRPNTSFCFLDIRSPGLGDTAMYLCATSGQLYNEQFFGPGTRLTVL.